This TCR beta chain was captured by sequencing in a study of cytomegalovirus exposure and HLA in healthy donors. Primers for the PCR totalled 60 Vbeta and 13 Jbeta. Clones were read by immunoSEQ multiplex PCR, and TCRdb kept only the in-frame ones, dropping some. The sample includes more than 140,000 clones, roughly 82% of them seen just once. This clone was counted only a few times. Trimming took 1 base from V and 8 from J, leaving 11 bases between them. Germline assignment: CDR1 SGHTA and CDR2 FQGNSA. The CDR3 runs to 13 residues. The J gene is TRBJ1-2, the V gene TRBV7-2; D may be TRBD1 (5 bases). The sequencing input was PBMCs. This TCR came from a man aged 30 to 45 in good health and CMV-seropositive. CDR3 loop: CASSLETPGGYTF. The DNA for the CDR3 is TGTGCCAGCAGCTTAGAAACCCCAGGGGGCTACACCTTC.